One T cell receptor beta chain is described in this entry. Its antigen is not yet known. Per-nucleotide qualities are absent, and no much larger clonotype sits a single base away. The data belong to a study of cytomegalovirus exposure and HLA in healthy donors (TCRdb year 2017). Background on the whole study: The roughly 650 repertoires of the first cohort and the roughly 120 validation repertoires were produced on the same platform, according to a later analysis. The study aimed to test whether signatures of past pathogen exposure could be identified by cataloging public T cell receptors. A separate validation cohort of over a hundred different subjects was used in addition to the 666-subject first cohort. To predict cytomegalovirus infection status, the study combined high-throughput TCR immunosequencing, statistical association of individual TCRs with disease status, and machine learning. Broad study findings and their caveats: Subsequent analysis determined that TCRs grouped into clusters in the first cohort also showed a tendency toward co-occurrence across the roughly 120 validation repertoires, and approximately 93% of cluster scores exceeded 0. The study gave a list of around 170 TCR beta chains associated with cytomegalovirus. Cytomegalovirus status was reported to be diagnosed by the classifier with high specificity and sensitivity in both the original and validation cohorts. A later analysis had no HLA typing for the validation cohort, so co-occurrence there was scored across all 130 or so repertoires. In vitro tests confirmed that a few of the cytomegalovirus-associated TCR beta chains recognize cytomegalovirus antigens. The authors suggested that the approach could potentially be generalized to other disease states and immunological phenotypes. While some public TCRs were present in many individuals, most TCR sequences turned up only very rarely across donors.

Libraries were constructed by the immunoSEQ multiplex PCR assay. In the original analysis: A statistical classification framework was developed to diagnose cytomegalovirus status using the catalog of TCR beta chain sequences. TCRdb provides this immuneACCESS table in a form limited to in-frame rearrangements. Some clones are lacking; in checked studies, under half of them reflect an unresolved V gene, and why the rest are absent is not known. The V and J calls and clone size are taken from that table; D and trimming were inferred from the DNA. This sample comprises more than 140,000 clones, around 90% of them detected only once. More than 2.5% of the sample comes from the top ten. The donors belonged to the validation cohort of approximately 130 subjects, which was separate from the approximately 680-subject first cohort. The sequence was collected from a woman aged 18-30 years in good health and CMV-seropositive. The sample comprised PBMCs.

The CDR3 amino acid sequence is: CASSLVLAGGELFF. The sequence in DNA is TGCGCCAGCAGCTTGGTTCTAGCGGGAGGAGAGCTGTTTTTT. The V gene is TRBV5-1 and the J gene is TRBJ2-2, and TRBD2 matches 11 of the central bases. Trimming takes 0 bases off V and 11 bases off J; junction bases not matched to a gene: 3. CDR1 and CDR2 are read off the germline V gene as SGHRS and YFSETQ. The CDR3, from cysteine to phenylalanine, totals 14 residues. The DNA shown is the 42-base CDR3, in frame from base 1.